These 22 T cell receptor beta chains originate from one sample sequenced in a study of Graves' ophthalmopathy and Graves' hyperthyroidism. Amplification of the TCR beta CDR3 regions used RNA transcripts (as template). Second-round multiplex PCR came after first-round RT-PCR with HTBI primers. TCRdb ran MiXCR on the multiplex PCR reads and lists one entry per CDR3 protein. The profile shows 500,000 to 800,000 distinct CDR3 sequences, about 38% of them singletons. Sequencing was carried out using peripheral blood. All receptors derive from an adult man with Graves' ophthalmopathy.

On this clonotype itself: This may arise from a read error, as a much more abundant clone is one base away. The chain recombines TRBV11-1 with TRBJ2-2; 7 bases are shared with TRBD1. This CDR3 has 18 amino acids. With V trimmed by 6 bases and J by 3 bases, 16 bases remained unmatched. Germline assignment: CDR1 SGHAT and CDR2 FQDESV (reference sequence). CDR3 nucleotide sequence: TGTGCCAGCAGATCTCCTTCAAATAGACAGGGCTACACCGGGGAGCTGTTTTTT. Its translation: CASRSPSNRQGYTGELFF.

Many counts were recorded for this clonotype. The chain has TRBV7-2 and TRBJ1-4, with no clear D. Germline CDR1 reads SGHTA; CDR2 reads FQGNSA. The CDR3 runs to 16 residues. V lost 5 bases, J lost 4 bases, and 17 bases lay in between. The CDR3, as DNA: TGTGCCAGCAGCGCCCAGACCCGCAACCTTAATGAAAAACTGTTTTTT. It specifies CASSAQTRNLNEKLFF.

The chain uses TRBV5-1 and TRBJ1-5, with a possible D match to TRBD1 (5 bases). The V gene's germline CDR1 is SGHRS and CDR2 YFSETQ. The CDR3 has 16 residues. Trimming took off 4 bases at V and 6 bases at J, with 20 bases between the two ends. The CDR3 DNA reads as TGCGCCAGCAGCCTGACTAGCGGGGCGCAGGGTCAGCCCCAGCATTTT. Amino acid sequence: CASSLTSGAQGQPQHF.

The chain joins TRBV10-3 to TRBJ1-3, with D tentatively TRBD1 (6 bases). This CDR3 spans 16 amino acids. Trimming cost V 10 bases and J 0 bases, with 19 bases left between them. CDR1 is ENHRY and CDR2 is SYGVKD in the germline V gene. CDR3 loop: CASSRNRAHSGNTIYF. The CDR3 nucleotides read TGTGCCAGCAGCCGTAACAGGGCCCACTCTGGAAACACCATATATTTT.

The rearrangement links TRBV2 to TRBJ1-3, with 7 bases that match TRBD1. The V and J ends lost 8 bases and 8 bases, in that order; junction bases with no gene match: 39. In germline, CDR1 is SNHLY, CDR2 FYNNEI. CDR3 size: 23 residues. CDR3 protein: CASLGTDVARTEVSRGYGYTIYF. DNA of the CDR3: TGTGCCAGCCTCGGGACAGACGTAGCCCGGACAGAAGTTAGCCGAGGCTATGGCTACACCATATATTTT.

The V call is TRBV2, the J call TRBJ2-5; 7 bases match TRBD2. The CDR3 runs to 19 residues. V dropped 0 bases and J dropped 2; count of bases not matched to a gene: 15. Germline-derived CDR1 and CDR2 are SNHLY and FYNNEI. Here the CDR3 reads CASSEAAGRAAMVQETQYF. In DNA, the CDR3 is TGTGCCAGCAGTGAAGCTGCGGGGAGGGCGGCCATGGTACAAGAGACCCAGTACTTC.

The chain combines TRBV10-3 with TRBJ2-1, with 9 bases aligning to TRBD1. Per the germline V gene, CDR1 is ENHRY and CDR2 is SYGVKD. There are 15 residues in the CDR3. The ends lost 6 bases at V and 5 bases at J; junction bases unmatched: 8. The CDR3, as DNA: TGTGCCATCAGCCGGGACAGGGTCGGAAACAATGAGCAGTTCTTC. Amino acids: CAISRDRVGNNEQFF.

V gene TRBV29-1 combines with J gene TRBJ2-5; D is perhaps TRBD2 (7 bases). Germline loops: CDR1 SQVTM, CDR2 ANQGSEA. This CDR3 has 14 residues. Trimming pared 3 bases from V and 0 bases from J, leaving 11 bases between. CDR3 protein: CSVDGGGHQETQYF. The CDR3, as DNA: TGCAGCGTTGATGGGGGGGGGCACCAAGAGACCCAGTACTTC.

This clonotype occurred many times. The CDR3 sequence is CASSLTGGTYEQYF. CDR3 DNA sequence: TGTGCCAGCAGCTTAACGGGAGGCACCTACGAGCAGTACTTC. V usage is TRBV7-9 and J usage is TRBJ2-7; 7 bases match TRBD2. Germline V CDR1 and CDR2: SEHNR, FQNEAQ (reference sequence). V gave up 2 bases and J gave up 2 bases; unmatched junction bases: 3. The CDR3 contains 14 residues.

A word on this clonotype: This may be a read error, as it is one base from a much larger clone. This CDR3 is missing its conserved last phenylalanine or tryptophan, likely due to a read error. The chain couples TRBV10-3 to TRBJ1-2; possibly TRBD1 for D (5 bases). In germline, CDR1 is ENHRY, CDR2 SYGVKD. The CDR3 contains 16 residues. V was trimmed by 10 bases and J by 3 bases, leaving 24 bases between them. This CDR3 is CASSPPSQGEDYGYTL. The DNA for the CDR3 is TGTGCCAGCTCACCACCATCTCAGGGAGAAGACTATGGCTACACCCTC.

This clonotype was counted many times. V gene TRBV10-3 combines with J gene TRBJ1-5, with TRBD1 matching over 7 bases. Trimming took 3 bases from V and 7 from J; bases not matched to a gene: 3. Germline lookup yields CDR1 ENHRY and CDR2 SYGVKD. The CDR3 runs 13 residues. CDR3 nucleotides: TGTGCCATCAGTGACAGGGGGATACAGCCCCAGCATTTT. Protein: CAISDRGIQPQHF.

A word on this clonotype: A junction end diverges from the germline sequence, so it may reflect a read error. The rearrangement uses TRBV7-2 and TRBJ2-2; D may be TRBD1 or TRBD2 (6 bases each). The CDR3 runs to 12 residues. Germline V lookup: CDR1 SGHTA, CDR2 FQGNSA. The CDR3 DNA sequence: TGCGCCAGCAACCCACAGGGCGGGAAGCTGTTTTTT. Encoded protein: CASNPQGGKLFF.

The J gene is TRBJ1-2, the V gene TRBV29-1, with 7 bases identical to TRBD1. Germline V gives CDR1 SQVTM, CDR2 ANQGSEA. The CDR3 runs 12 residues. J was trimmed by 4 bases and V by 6 bases; bases with no gene match: 5. The CDR3 protein is CSVGTAGYGYTF. CDR3 sequence (DNA): TGCAGCGTCGGGACAGCGGGCTATGGCTACACCTTC.

This clonotype was found many times. The rearrangement joins TRBV7-9 to TRBJ1-1; D is unresolved. The CDR3 length is 10 residues. Germline CDR1 reads SEHNR; CDR2 reads FQNEAQ (reference sequence). Trimming shortened V by 2 bases and J by 6 bases, and 1 base separated the two germline ends. CDR3 loop: CASSLSEAFF. DNA of the CDR3: TGTGCCAGCAGCTTATCTGAAGCTTTCTTT.

About this clonotype: An end of the junction differs from the germline gene, which may be a read error. This chain links TRBV6-4 with TRBJ2-2; tentatively, D is TRBD2 (6 bases). CDR3 length: 15 amino acids. Germline loops: CDR1 MRHNA, CDR2 SNTAGT. The CDR3 nucleotides are TGTGCCAGCAGTTACTCACTCAGGAGGGCCGGGGAGCTGTTTTTT. Amino acid sequence: CASSYSLRRAGELFF.

V gene TRBV12-3 or TRBV12-4 combines with J gene TRBJ2-2; 7 nucleotides agree with TRBD2. The CDR3 extends over 14 amino acids. The V segment lost 7 bases and the J segment 1 base; nucleotides outside the gene matches: 3. The DNA for the CDR3 is TGTGCCAGCACAGAGCGGGGGAACACCGGGGAGCTGTTTTTT. It encodes CASTERGNTGELFF.

This sequence joins TRBV29-1 and TRBJ2-7; 9 bases agree with TRBD1. This CDR3 has 17 amino acids. The J segment lost 3 bases and the V segment lost 6 bases, leaving 18 bases of the junction unmatched. From germline, CDR1 is SQVTM and CDR2 ANQGSEA. CDR3: CSVSGTGIRGKLYEQYF. DNA of the CDR3: TGCAGCGTCTCCGGGACAGGGATACGCGGGAAACTCTACGAGCAGTACTTC.

On this clonotype: Just one base apart from a much larger clone, this may be a read error. The V gene is TRBV5-1, the J gene TRBJ2-7; tentative D call: TRBD2 (5 bases). Germline lookup yields CDR1 SGHRS and CDR2 YFSETQ. CDR3 size: 15 residues. The V end lost 1 base, the J end lost 7 bases, and 18 bases lay between the germline ends. CDR3 residues: CASSLTTTDREEQYF. CDR3 sequence (DNA): TGCGCCAGCAGCTTGACTACAACCGATAGGGAGGAGCAGTACTTC.

The rearrangement uses TRBV3-1 and TRBJ1-2; 7 positions agree with TRBD1. CDR1 is LGHDT, CDR2 YNNKEL, per germline (reference sequence). The CDR3 covers 14 residues. Germline trimming cut 2 bases from V and 4 bases from J; bases unmatched to any gene: 4. The CDR3 sequence: CASSQWTGSYGYTF. CDR3 in DNA: TGTGCCAGCAGCCAATGGACAGGTTCCTATGGCTACACCTTC. Full variable domain (remainder filled in from reference TRBV3-1 and TRBJ1-2): DTAVSQTPKYLVTQMGNDKSIKCEQNLGHDTMYWYKQDSKKFLKIMFSYNNKELIINETVPNRFSPKSPDKAHLNLHINSLELGDSAVYFCASSQWTGSYGYTFGSGTRLTVV.

This clonotype was counted only a few times. Being one base from a much bigger clone, this may be a read error. The chain is built from TRBV9 and TRBJ1-5; 7 bases fit TRBD1. V trimming: 3 bases; J trimming: 0 bases; junction bases outside the gene matches: 3. CDR1 and CDR2 from the germline V gene are SGDLS and YYNGEE. There are 15 residues in the CDR3. CDR3 in DNA: TGTGCCAGCAGCGCCGGACAGGTTAGCAATCAGCCCCAGCATTTT. It translates to CASSAGQVSNQPQHF.

There are a few counts of this clonotype. The chain has TRBV27 and TRBJ1-6, with unresolved D. This CDR3 has 14 residues. V was cut by 3 bases and J by 7 bases, with 10 bases left in between. Germline V lookup: CDR1 MNHEY, CDR2 SMNVEV (reference sequence). CDR3: CASSFGRTNSPLHF. In nucleotides, the CDR3 is TGTGCCAGCAGTTTTGGCAGAACCAATTCACCCCTCCACTTT.

This clonotype was recorded at least ten times. This chain uses TRBV19 with TRBJ2-7; no clear D gene. CDR1 is LNHDA and CDR2 is SQIVND in the germline V gene (reference sequence). V lost 3 bases and J 3 bases, leaving 15 bases between the germline ends. This CDR3 comprises 15 residues. CDR3 in amino acids: CASSIDVGRSYEQYF. In DNA form, the CDR3 reads TGTGCCAGTAGTATTGATGTGGGCAGGAGCTACGAGCAGTACTTC.